This T cell receptor (beta chain) was identified during a study of shared clonotypes between healthy human individuals. Overall study: Each donor's CD8 memory used one plate, CD8 naive two, each CD4 subset three.

The repertoire was sequenced with immunoSEQ multiplex PCR; TCRdb's copy has only in-frame clones and lacks some. Of about 1.5 million clones in the sample, around 98% were seen once. Germline values: CDR1 SGHDN, CDR2 FVKESK. Trimming removed 4 bases from V and 3 bases from J; junction bases left unmatched: 4. The length of the CDR3 is 16 residues. The chain combines TRBV14 with TRBJ2-1; 12 positions match TRBD2. The receptor comes from a man younger than 40 in good health. Sequencing was done on a sample of naive CD4+ T cells sorted from blood. Subset given: CD45RA+ positively selected. The CDR3 region has the DNA TGTGCCAGCAGCCTCTGGACTAGCGGGAACTACAATGAGCAGTTCTTC. Translating gives CASSLWTSGNYNEQFF.